Presented here are 21 T cell receptor beta chains from one specimen sequenced in a study of OX40 agonist ivuxolimab in advanced cancers. Using immunoSEQ multiplex PCR, the repertoire was profiled, and TCRdb retains in-frame clones only, with some absent. The sample includes around 66,000 clones, around 84% of them seen just once. The sample here was CD4+ or CD8+ T cells sorted from blood, taken in a trial of the OX40 agonist ivuxolimab. The receptors shown here come from an adult with an advanced solid tumor such as melanoma, head and neck, liver or kidney cancer.

The chain recombines TRBV2 with TRBJ2-2; no clear D. The CDR3 is 11 residues long. The germline CDR1 and CDR2 sequences are SNHLY and FYNNEI. V dropped 6 bases and J dropped 7 bases, with 6 bases sitting between them. DNA of the CDR3: TGTGCCAGCAGGGCTTACGGGGAGCTGTTTTTT. Amino acid sequence: CASRAYGELFF.

This clone was counted a single time. This sample includes further DNA sequences coding for the same CDR3. V usage is TRBV7-2 and J usage is TRBJ2-1, with D maybe TRBD2 (6 bases). V lost 5 bases, J lost 2 bases, and 13 bases lay in between. From germline, CDR1 is SGHTA and CDR2 FQGNSA. This CDR3 comprises 15 residues. The chain's CDR3 is CASSPTSGAYNEQFF. The DNA for the CDR3 is TGTGCCAGCAGCCCAACGTCGGGGGCCTACAATGAGCAGTTCTTC.

This chain joins TRBV5-1 and TRBJ2-1, with D tentatively TRBD1 (6 bases). There are 15 residues in the CDR3. Trimming left V 2 bases short and J 0 bases short, with 9 bases between. Germline values: CDR1 SGHRS, CDR2 YFSETQ. The CDR3 protein is CASSFRTDSYNEQFF. The CDR3 region has the DNA TGCGCCAGCAGCTTCCGGACAGACTCCTACAATGAGCAGTTCTTC.

V usage is TRBV19 and J usage is TRBJ2-6, with TRBD2 as a possible D gene (6 bases). Germline CDR1 reads LNHDA; CDR2 reads SQIVND (reference sequence). The ends were cut back, 3 bases at V and 0 bases at J, with 12 bases in the middle. This CDR3 comprises 17 residues. As DNA, the CDR3 is TGTGCCAGTAGTATCAGGGAGGTAGGCTCTGGGGCCAACGTCCTGACTTTC. It specifies CASSIREVGSGANVLTF.

The V call is TRBV5-4, the J call TRBJ1-2; no reliable D call. The CDR3 runs to 14 residues. Trimming stripped 6 bases from V and 0 bases from J, with 12 bases between. Germline V lookup: CDR1 SGHNT, CDR2 YYREEE (reference sequence). This chain's CDR3 is CASTSELANYGYTF. The CDR3 DNA reads TGTGCCAGCACCTCGGAACTAGCTAACTATGGCTACACCTTC.

The chain carries TRBV6-5 and TRBJ1-4; D possibly corresponds to TRBD1 (6 bases). V was cut by 8 bases and J by 5 bases, with 12 bases left in between. Per germline, CDR1 MNHEY and CDR2 SVGAGI. CDR3 length: 13 amino acids. CDR3 residues: CASEGGRNEKLFF. The CDR3, as DNA: TGTGCCAGCGAAGGGGGGAGGAATGAAAAACTGTTTTTT.

This chain uses TRBV25-1 with TRBJ2-7; D may correspond to TRBD1 or TRBD2 (5 bases each). The CDR3 runs 12 residues. Trimming removed 4 bases from V and 9 bases from J, with 13 bases in between. Germline CDR1 is MGHDK and CDR2 is SYGVNS. CDR3 loop: CASSVGARGQYF. Written as DNA, the CDR3 is TGTGCCAGCAGTGTCGGGGCCCGCGGGCAGTACTTC.

This chain links TRBV6-5 with TRBJ2-6; no clear D gene. V was pared by 0 bases and J by 0 bases, with 3 bases between. Germline V gives CDR1 MNHEY, CDR2 SVGAGI. This CDR3 contains 15 residues. DNA for the CDR3: TGTGCCAGCAGTTACTCGGGCTCTGGGGCCAACGTCCTGACTTTC. This gives the protein CASSYSGSGANVLTF.

The chain employs TRBV12-5 and TRBJ1-3; TRBD1 is a possible D gene (5 bases). The ends were cut back, 2 bases at V and 1 base at J, with 12 bases in the middle. This CDR3 contains 16 residues. CDR1 LGHNT and CDR2 FRNRAP come from the germline V gene. CDR3 bases: TGTGCTAGTGGTTTGACCCCGACAGTTTCTGGAAACACCATATATTTT. Protein: CASGLTPTVSGNTIYF.

The genes are TRBV11-2 and TRBJ2-1, with D uncertain. The CDR3 totals 12 residues. The V end was cut by 2 bases, the J end by 8 bases, with 7 bases between. Germline V gene data show CDR1 as SGHAT and CDR2 as FQNNGV. CDR3 in amino acids: CASSLRGYEQFF. Written as DNA, the CDR3 is TGTGCCAGCAGCTTACGTGGTTATGAGCAGTTCTTC.

The V and J genes are TRBV30 and TRBJ2-1; D unclear. CDR1 and CDR2 (germline): GTSNPN, SVGIG (reference sequence). This CDR3 has 12 residues. Trimming shortened V by 5 bases and J by 4 bases, and 9 bases separated the two germline ends. The CDR3 coding sequence is TGTGCCTGGGGTTTAGATTACAATGAGCAGTTCTTC. It is translated as CAWGLDYNEQFF.

The chain carries TRBV5-1 and TRBJ2-5, with TRBD1 matching 9 bases. The tail of the sequence fits TRBJ2-7 better, so the J call may be wrong. This CDR3 spans 14 amino acids. Germline values: CDR1 SGHRS, CDR2 YFSETQ. CDR3 loop: CASSLGQGVYEQYF. CDR3 DNA sequence: TGCGCCAGCAGCCTGGGACAGGGAGTCTACGAGCAGTACTTC.

This rearrangement joins TRBV19 to TRBJ1-5, with 8 bases lining up with TRBD1. The CDR3 has 14 residues. CDR1 LNHDA and CDR2 SQIVND come from the germline V gene (reference sequence). Germline trimming cut 4 bases from V and 4 bases from J; bases unmatched to any gene: 3. The CDR3 DNA reads TGTGCCAGTAGTAGCCGGGACAGGAATCAGCCCCAGCATTTT. Its translation: CASSSRDRNQPQHF.

The chain employs TRBV9 and TRBJ2-7; TRBD2 might be the D (6 bases). CDR1 and CDR2 from the germline V gene are SGDLS and YYNGEE. The CDR3 is made up of 14 amino acids. Trimming removed 0 bases at V and 6 bases at J, with 13 bases between. CDR3 sequence reads: CASSVVGGVTEQYF. The CDR3 nucleotides read TGTGCCAGCAGCGTAGTCGGGGGAGTTACCGAGCAGTACTTC.

The CDR3 DNA is TGTGCTAGTGGGCAGGGGAGATGGGAGACCCAGTACTTC. Protein sequence: CASGQGRWETQYF. The rearrangement links TRBV12-5 to TRBJ2-5; D is possibly TRBD1 (6 bases). V was shortened by 6 bases and J by 5 bases, with 13 bases between the two germline ends. CDR3 length equals 13 residues. Germline V gene lookup returns CDR1 LGHNT and CDR2 FRNRAP.

The chain carries TRBV18 and TRBJ2-7; tentative D call: TRBD2 (7 bases). The CDR3 covers 14 residues. V lost 4 bases, J lost 5 bases, and 15 bases lay in between. Germline CDR1 and CDR2: KGHSH and LQKENI. CDR3 region: CASSLNGGADEQYF. The CDR3 DNA sequence: TGTGCCAGCTCACTAAATGGGGGGGCAGACGAGCAGTACTTC. The entire variable domain, with the rest obtained from reference TRBV18 and TRBJ2-7, is as follows: NAGVMQNPRHLVRRRGQEARLRCSPMKGHSHVYWYRQLPEEGLKFMVYLQKENIIDESGMPKERFSAEFPKEGPSILRIQQVVRGDSAAYFCASSLNGGADEQYFGPGTRLTVT.

V and J are TRBV5-5 and TRBJ2-1, with 7 bases fitting TRBD2. Trimming cost V 0 bases and J 0 bases; bases outside gene matches: 3. Germline V gene data show CDR1 as SGHKS and CDR2 as YYEKEE (reference sequence). The CDR3 is 16 residues long. CDR3 loop: CASSLDRGSSYNEQFF. CDR3 bases: TGTGCCAGCAGCTTGGACCGCGGGAGCTCCTACAATGAGCAGTTCTTC. Drawing the rest from reference TRBV5-5 and TRBJ2-1, the complete variable domain is DAGVTQSPTHLIKTRGQQVTLRCSPISGHKSVSWYQQVLGQGPQFIFQYYEKEERGRGNFPDRFSARQFPNYSSELNVNALLLGDSALYLCASSLDRGSSYNEQFFGPGTRLTVL.

The J gene is TRBJ2-5, the V gene TRBV7-2, with no clear D. Trimming left V 2 bases short and J 1 base short, with 2 bases between. Germline CDR1 and CDR2: SGHTA and FQGNSA. The length of the CDR3 is 12 residues. The CDR3 loop reads CASSLLQETQYF. In DNA, the CDR3 is TGTGCCAGCAGCTTACTCCAAGAGACCCAGTACTTC.

This chain connects TRBV5-4 to TRBJ1-1; D remains ambiguous. V lost 9 bases to trimming and J lost 1 base, with 7 bases between them. The CDR3 consists of 11 residues. The germline CDR1 and CDR2 sequences are SGHNT and YYREEE (reference sequence). In nucleotides, the CDR3 is TGTGCCACCGGAAGGAACACTGAAGCTTTCTTT. It is translated as CATGRNTEAFF.

In this sample, this clone is medium-sized (0.01 to 0.1%). CDR3 amino acids: CASSLRTGEAFF. For the CDR3, the DNA is TGTGCCAGCAGCTTAAGGACAGGGGAGGCTTTCTTT. V usage is TRBV7-9 and J usage is TRBJ1-1; 9 nucleotides agree with TRBD1. The CDR3 length is 12 residues. Germline V gene data show CDR1 as SEHNR and CDR2 as FQNEAQ (reference sequence). V lost 2 bases and J lost 11; bases outside the gene matches: 3.

This chain connects TRBV5-1 to TRBJ1-2, with D tentatively TRBD1 (5 bases). The CDR3 length is 13 residues. Per germline, CDR1 SGHRS and CDR2 YFSETQ. V lost 0 bases to trimming and J lost 5 bases, with 8 bases between them. CDR3: CASSLEGAYGYTF. The CDR3 DNA is TGCGCCAGCAGCTTGGAAGGGGCTTATGGCTACACCTTC.